The entry below gives a single T cell receptor (beta chain) sequence along with its context. The antigen remains undetermined. This sample was included in a study of shared clonotypes between healthy human individuals. Study-wide results and limits: Memory subsets had estimated richness that was generally smaller than that of naive subsets.

Some clones are missing from TCRdb's copy, which holds only in-frame ones; the method was immunoSEQ multiplex PCR. The sample holds millions of clones, around 95% seen once. CDR3 length equals 14 residues. V lost 2 bases to trimming and J lost 3 bases, with 7 bases between them. The germline V gene has CDR1 LGHNA and CDR2 YNFKEQ. Recent vaccinations or acute infections were absent in the healthy HIV-negative adult donors. Every donor, a Caucasian adult, lived in Nashville, Tennessee. Sample: naive CD4+ T cells sorted from blood. The subset: CD45RA+ positively selected. The V and J genes are TRBV4-2 and TRBJ2-2; maybe TRBD1 (5 bases). This clonotype was obtained from a man aged 18 to 29 in good health. The CDR3 is CASSQNRYTGELFF. In nucleotides, the CDR3 is TGTGCCAGCAGCCAAAACAGGTACACCGGGGAGCTGTTTTTT.